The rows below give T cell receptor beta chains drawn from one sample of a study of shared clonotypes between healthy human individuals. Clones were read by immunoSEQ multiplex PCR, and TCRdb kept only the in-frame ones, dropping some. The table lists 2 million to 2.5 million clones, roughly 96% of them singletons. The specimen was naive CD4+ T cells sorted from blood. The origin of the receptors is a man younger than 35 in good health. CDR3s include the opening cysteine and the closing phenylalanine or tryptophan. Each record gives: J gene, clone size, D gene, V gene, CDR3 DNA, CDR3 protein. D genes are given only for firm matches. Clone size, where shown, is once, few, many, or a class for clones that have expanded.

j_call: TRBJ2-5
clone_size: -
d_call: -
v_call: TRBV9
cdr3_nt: TGTGCCAGCAGCCCGGGGACTTCCAGCCTTTCCCAGTACTTC
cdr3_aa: CASSPGTSSLSQYF

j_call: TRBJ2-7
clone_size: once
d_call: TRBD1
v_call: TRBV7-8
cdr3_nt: TGTGCCAGCAGCCGTACAGGGGAAAGCTCCTACGAGCAGTACTTC
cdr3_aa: CASSRTGESSYEQYF

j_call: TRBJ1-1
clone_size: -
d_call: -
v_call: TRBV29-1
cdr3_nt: TGCAGCGTTGATTGGAACACTGAAGCTTTCTTT
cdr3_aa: CSVDWNTEAFF

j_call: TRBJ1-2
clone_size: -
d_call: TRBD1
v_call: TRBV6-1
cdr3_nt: TGTGCCAGCAGTGAGGGACAGGGTAGAGGCTACACCTTC
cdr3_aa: CASSEGQGRGYTF

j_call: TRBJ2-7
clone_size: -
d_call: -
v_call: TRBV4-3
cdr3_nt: TGCGCCAGCAGCCAAGAACGTGGGAGCTACGAGCAGTACTTC
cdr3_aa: CASSQERGSYEQYF

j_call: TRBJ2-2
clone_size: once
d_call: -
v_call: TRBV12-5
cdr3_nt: TGTGCTAGTGGCCAGGGGTGGGGCACCGGGGAGCTGTTTTTT
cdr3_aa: CASGQGWGTGELFF

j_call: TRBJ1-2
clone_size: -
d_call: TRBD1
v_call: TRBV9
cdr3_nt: TGTGCCAGCAGCGCCACCCTCAGACAGGGATCTACTAACTATGGCTACACCTTC
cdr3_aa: CASSATLRQGSTNYGYTF

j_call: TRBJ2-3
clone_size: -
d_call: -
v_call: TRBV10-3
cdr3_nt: TGTGCCATCAGTGAAAGGGCTAGCTTAAGGACAGATACGCAGTATTTT
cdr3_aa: CAISERASLRTDTQYF

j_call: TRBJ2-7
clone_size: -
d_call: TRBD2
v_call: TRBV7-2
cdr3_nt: TGTGCCAGCAGCTTAGTGGTAGCGGCGGGAGACTACGAGCAGTACTTC
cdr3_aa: CASSLVVAAGDYEQYF

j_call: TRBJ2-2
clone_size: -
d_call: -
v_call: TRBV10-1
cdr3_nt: TGCGCCAGCAGTGGTAGGGTTCTGGGCACCGGGGAGCTGTTTTTT
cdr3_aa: CASSGRVLGTGELFF

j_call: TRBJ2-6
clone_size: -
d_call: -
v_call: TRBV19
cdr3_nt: TGTGCCAGTGCTCACAGGGTAAACTCTGGGGCCAACGTCCTGACTTTC
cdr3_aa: CASAHRVNSGANVLTF

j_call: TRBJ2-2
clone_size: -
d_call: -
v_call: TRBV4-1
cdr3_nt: TGCGCCAGCAGCCAACCTCCGGGACGGGTCACCGGGGAGCTGTTTTTT
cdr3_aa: CASSQPPGRVTGELFF

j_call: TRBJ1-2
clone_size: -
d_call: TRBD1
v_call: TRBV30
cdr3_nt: TGTGCCTGGAGTGGAACAGGGGAAACTGGCTACACCTTC
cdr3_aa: CAWSGTGETGYTF

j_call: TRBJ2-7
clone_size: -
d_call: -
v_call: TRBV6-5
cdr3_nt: TGTGCCAGCAGGCCGGGACCAATTACCCACGAGCAGTACTTC
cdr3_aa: CASRPGPITHEQYF

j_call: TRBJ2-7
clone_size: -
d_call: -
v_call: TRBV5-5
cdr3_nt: TGTGCCAGCAGCTTGGCCCCTTTATCTGACTACGAGCAGTACTTC
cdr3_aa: CASSLAPLSDYEQYF

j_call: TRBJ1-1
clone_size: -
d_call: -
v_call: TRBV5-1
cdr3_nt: TGCGCCAGCAGCTTGGATGGGGGGCGAGGCACTGAAGCTTTCTTT
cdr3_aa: CASSLDGGRGTEAFF

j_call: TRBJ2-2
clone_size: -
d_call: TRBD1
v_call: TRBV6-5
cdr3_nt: TGTGCCAGCAGCCGAGGGACAGGGGGGAGCGGGGAGCTGTTTTTT
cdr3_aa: CASSRGTGGSGELFF

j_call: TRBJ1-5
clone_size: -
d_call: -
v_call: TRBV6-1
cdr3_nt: TGTGCCAGCAGTGCATGGGATTTGGAGCCCCAGCATTTT
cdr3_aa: CASSAWDLEPQHF

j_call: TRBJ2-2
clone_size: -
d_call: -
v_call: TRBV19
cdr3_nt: TGTGCCAGTAGTATAAGACAGGCCACCGGGGAGCTGTTTTTT
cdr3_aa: CASSIRQATGELFF

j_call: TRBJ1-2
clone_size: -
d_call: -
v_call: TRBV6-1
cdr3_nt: TGTGCCAGCAGTACTAGGGAGCTAAGTTGGTATGGCTACACCTTC
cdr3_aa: CASSTRELSWYGYTF

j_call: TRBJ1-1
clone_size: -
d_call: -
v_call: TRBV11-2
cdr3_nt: TGTGCCAGCAGCTTAGAGGAGAACACTGAAGCTTTCTTT
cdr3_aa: CASSLEENTEAFF

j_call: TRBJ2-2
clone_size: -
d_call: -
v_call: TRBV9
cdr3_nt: TGTGCCAGCAGCCCCCAGGGAAACACCGGGGAGCTGTTTTTT
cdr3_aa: CASSPQGNTGELFF

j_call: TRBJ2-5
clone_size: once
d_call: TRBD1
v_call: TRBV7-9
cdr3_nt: TGTGCCAGCAGCATACGACAGGGGCAAGAGACCCAGTACTTC
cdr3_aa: CASSIRQGQETQYF

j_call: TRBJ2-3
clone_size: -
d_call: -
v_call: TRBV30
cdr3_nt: TGTGCCTGGAGTGTAGGTGGGTCCACAGATACGCAGTATTTT
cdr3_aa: CAWSVGGSTDTQYF

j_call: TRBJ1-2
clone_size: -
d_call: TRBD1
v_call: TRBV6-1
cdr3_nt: TGTGCCAGCAGTGAAGGGGGACAGTCATATGGCTACACCTTC
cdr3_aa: CASSEGGQSYGYTF

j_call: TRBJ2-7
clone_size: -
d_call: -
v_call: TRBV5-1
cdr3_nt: TGCGCCAGCAGCTTAGGGCAGGGACCCTACGAGCAGTACTTC
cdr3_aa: CASSLGQGPYEQYF

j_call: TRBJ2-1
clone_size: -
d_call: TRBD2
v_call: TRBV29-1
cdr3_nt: TGCAGCGTTGAGTCTAGCGGGGCTCTTTTGTCCTACAATGAGCAGTTCTTC
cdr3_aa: CSVESSGALLSYNEQFF

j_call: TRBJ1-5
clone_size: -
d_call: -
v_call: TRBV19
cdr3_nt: TGTGCCAGTATCCCACAGGGAAGCACTCAGCCCCAGCATTTT
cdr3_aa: CASIPQGSTQPQHF

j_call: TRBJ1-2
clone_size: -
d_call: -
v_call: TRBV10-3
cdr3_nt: TGTGCCATCAGTGAGTTGGGCTATGGCTACACCTTC
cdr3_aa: CAISELGYGYTF

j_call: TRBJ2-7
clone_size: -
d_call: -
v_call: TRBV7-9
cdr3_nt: TGTGCCAGCAGCTTAGAGGGGAGGCAGTACTTC
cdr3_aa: CASSLEGRQYF

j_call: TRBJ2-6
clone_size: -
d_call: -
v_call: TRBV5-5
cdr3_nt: TGTGCCAGCAGTTCGATGCTCTCTGGGGCCAACGTCCTGACTTTC
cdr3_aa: CASSSMLSGANVLTF

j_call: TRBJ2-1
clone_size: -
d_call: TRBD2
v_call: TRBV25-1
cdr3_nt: TGTGCCAGCAGTGAATCCGGGACTAGCGACAATGAGCAGTTCTTC
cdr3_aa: CASSESGTSDNEQFF

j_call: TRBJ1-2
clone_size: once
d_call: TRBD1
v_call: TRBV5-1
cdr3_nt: TGCGCCAGCAGCCGATCCGGGACAGGGGTCTATGGCTACACCTTC
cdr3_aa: CASSRSGTGVYGYTF

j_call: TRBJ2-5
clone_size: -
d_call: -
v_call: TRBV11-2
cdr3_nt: TGTGCCAGCAGCTTACAGGGACTCTCGGAGACCCAGTACTTC
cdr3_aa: CASSLQGLSETQYF

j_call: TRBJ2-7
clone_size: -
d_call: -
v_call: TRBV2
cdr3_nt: TGTGCCAGCGGGGGGTATGCATACGAGCAGTACTTC
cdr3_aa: CASGGYAYEQYF

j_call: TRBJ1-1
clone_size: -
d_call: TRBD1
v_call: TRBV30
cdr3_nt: TGTGCCCCCGGGGACAGATCATCGAACACTGAAGCTTTCTTT
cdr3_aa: CAPGDRSSNTEAFF

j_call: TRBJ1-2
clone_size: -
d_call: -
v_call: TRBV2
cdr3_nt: TGTGCCAGCAGTGAAGGGCTAATCTATGGCTACACCTTC
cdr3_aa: CASSEGLIYGYTF

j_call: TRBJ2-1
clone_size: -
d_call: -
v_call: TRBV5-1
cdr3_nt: TGCGCCAGCAGCCCGGAGGGGGTCCCCTACAATGAGCAGTTCTTC
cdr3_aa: CASSPEGVPYNEQFF

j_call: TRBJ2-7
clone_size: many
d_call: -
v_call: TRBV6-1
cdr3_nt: TGTGCCAGCGGGGGACGGTTCTACGAGCAGTACTTC
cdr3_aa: CASGGRFYEQYF

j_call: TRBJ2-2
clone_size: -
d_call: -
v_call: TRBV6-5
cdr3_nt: TGTGCCAGCAGTTTGGGTGACAGAGACACCGGGGAGCTGTTTTTT
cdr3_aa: CASSLGDRDTGELFF